The 7 T cell receptor beta chains below come from one sample, sequenced in a study of CD8+CD57+ T cells in acquired aplastic anemia. Sequencing was done on patients that had shown CD8+CD57+ cell expansion by flow cytometry. For CDR3 and TCR beta VDJ profiling, genomic DNA was the template used. Each CDR3 protein gets one entry after TCRdb re-called the reads with MiXCR. The sample includes around 150,000 distinct CDR3 sequences, 40% to 50% seen only once; the top ten take approximately 3%. Sequencing was done on a sample of sorted CD4+, CD8+, or CD8+CD57+ T cells (not recorded which) from PBMCs. These receptors all stem from a human donor with aplastic anemia.

This chain links TRBV7-3 with TRBJ2-2; D gene uncertain. Germline V gene lookup returns CDR1 SGHTA and CDR2 FQGTGA. Deletions cut 7 bases from V and 7 bases from J, with 13 bases between. The CDR3 is 13 residues long. CDR3 bases: TGTGCCAGCACCCTTATCCGCGGCGGGGAGCTGTTTTTT. Translating gives CASTLIRGGELFF.

This clonotype was recorded at least ten times. The chain is built from TRBV7-8 and TRBJ2-5, with TRBD2 matching 10 bases. Germline V gives CDR1 SGHVS, CDR2 FQNEAQ. The ends lost 2 bases at V and 4 bases at J; junction bases unmatched: 7. The CDR3 length is 16 residues. As DNA, the CDR3 is TGTGCCAGCAGCTTAATTTGGACTAGCGGCGCAGAGACCCAGTACTTC. Its translation: CASSLIWTSGAETQYF.

This clonotype showed up many times. The chain employs TRBV5-1 and TRBJ2-1; 10 bases fit TRBD2. The CDR3 consists of 14 residues. With V trimmed by 6 bases and J by 6 bases, 6 bases remained unmatched. The germline V gene encodes CDR1 SGHRS and CDR2 YFSETQ. CDR3 coding DNA: TGCGCCAGCACCCTAGCGGGAGCGACCAATGAGCAGTTCTTC. Amino acid sequence: CASTLAGATNEQFF. The variable domain in full, completed from reference TRBV5-1 and TRBJ2-1, reads KAGVTQTPRYLIKTRGQQVTLSCSPISGHRSVSWYQQTPGQGLQFLFEYFSETQRNKGNFPGRFSGRQFSNSRSEMNVSTLELGDSALYLCASTLAGATNEQFFGPGTRLTVL.

This clonotype was counted ten times or more. The gene calls are TRBV29-1 and TRBJ2-5; D is undetermined. Germline values: CDR1 SQVTM, CDR2 ANQGSEA. There are 13 residues in the CDR3. Trimming took 2 bases from V and 5 from J, leaving 12 bases between them. The CDR3 DNA follows: TGCAGCGTTGAATTTCTTTCTGGGGAGACCCAGTACTTC. Its protein product is CSVEFLSGETQYF.

As for this clonotype: This may stem from a read error, because a much larger clone lies one nucleotide away. V gene TRBV25-1 combines with J gene TRBJ2-1, with D perhaps matching TRBD1 (6 bases). V lost 6 bases, J lost 9 bases, and 24 bases lay in between. Germline V gene data show CDR1 as MGHDK and CDR2 as SYGVNS. This CDR3 is 16 amino acids long. The CDR3 sequence: CASSMRWETGASEQFF. The CDR3 nucleotides are TGTGCCAGCAGCATGAGATGGGAGACAGGCGCCTCTGAGCAGTTCTTC.

As to this clonotype: A much larger clonotype is one base distant, so this may be a read error. CDR3 nucleotide sequence: TGTGCCAGCAGCGTAGCACAGCGTTTTAGGAATGAGCAGTTCTTC. Residues: CASSVAQRFRNEQFF. The J gene is TRBJ2-1, the V gene TRBV4-2; D not certain. The V end lost 5 bases, the J end lost 7 bases, and 18 bases lay between the germline ends. The CDR3 is 15 residues long. CDR1 is LGHNA and CDR2 is YNFKEQ in the germline V gene.

This clonotype was counted at least ten times. The chain joins TRBV7-2 to TRBJ2-1; TRBD2 matches at 7 bases. CDR1 and CDR2 (germline): SGHTA, FQGNSA. CDR3 length: 15 residues. The J segment lost 4 bases and the V segment lost 0 bases, leaving 3 bases of the junction unmatched. CDR3 loop: CASSLAGGPYNEQFF. CDR3 DNA: TGTGCCAGCAGCTTAGCGGGAGGGCCTTACAATGAGCAGTTCTTC. Complete variable domain (other parts from reference TRBV7-2 and TRBJ2-1): GAGVSQSPSNKVTEKGKDVELRCDPISGHTALYWYRQSLGQGLEFLIYFQGNSAPDKSGLPSDRFSAERTGGSVSTLTIQRTQQEDSAVYLCASSLAGGPYNEQFFGPGTRLTVL.